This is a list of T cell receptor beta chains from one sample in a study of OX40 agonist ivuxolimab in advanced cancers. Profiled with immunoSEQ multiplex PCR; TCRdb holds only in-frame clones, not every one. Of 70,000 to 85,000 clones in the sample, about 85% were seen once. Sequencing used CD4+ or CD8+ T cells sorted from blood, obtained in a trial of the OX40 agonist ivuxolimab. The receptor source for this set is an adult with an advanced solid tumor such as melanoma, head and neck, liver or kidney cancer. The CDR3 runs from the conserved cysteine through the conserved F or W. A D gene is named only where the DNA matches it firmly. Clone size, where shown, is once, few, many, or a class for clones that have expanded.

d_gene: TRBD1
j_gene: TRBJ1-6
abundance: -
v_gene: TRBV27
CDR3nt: TGTGCCAGCAAGGGAGGGGGCGGTTCACCCCTCCACTTT
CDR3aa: CASKGGGGSPLHF

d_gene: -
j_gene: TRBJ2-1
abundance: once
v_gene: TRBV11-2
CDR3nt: TGTGCCAGCAGCTTAGAGGTTAGCGACAATGAGCAGTTCTTC
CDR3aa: CASSLEVSDNEQFF

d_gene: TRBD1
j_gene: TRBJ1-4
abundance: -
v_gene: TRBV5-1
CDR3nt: TGCGCCAGCAGAGGGACAGAGAATGAAAAACTGTTTTTT
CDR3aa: CASRGTENEKLFF

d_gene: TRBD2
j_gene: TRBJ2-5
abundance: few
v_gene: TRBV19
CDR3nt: TGTGCCAGTAGTGGAAGCGGGGGGAGAGAGACCCAGTACTTC
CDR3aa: CASSGSGGRETQYF

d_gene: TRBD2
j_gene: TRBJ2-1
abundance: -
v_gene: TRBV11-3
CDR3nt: TGTGCCAGCAGCTTAGGGCGGCGGGGGGCCTACAATGAGCAGTTCTTC
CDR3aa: CASSLGRRGAYNEQFF

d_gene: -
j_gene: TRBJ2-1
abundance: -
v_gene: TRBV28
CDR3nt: TGTGCCAGCAGCGGGACCTACAATGAGCAGTTCTTC
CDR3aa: CASSGTYNEQFF

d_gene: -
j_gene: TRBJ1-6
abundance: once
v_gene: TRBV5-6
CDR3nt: TGTGCCAGCAGACGTATTTCAGGGAAGTCCTATAATTCACCCCTCCACTTT
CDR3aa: CASRRISGKSYNSPLHF

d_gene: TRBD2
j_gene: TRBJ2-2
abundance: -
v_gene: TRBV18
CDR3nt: TGTGCCAGCTCACCACTGTCCGGCGGGAGGAACACCGGGGAGCTGTTTTTT
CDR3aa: CASSPLSGGRNTGELFF

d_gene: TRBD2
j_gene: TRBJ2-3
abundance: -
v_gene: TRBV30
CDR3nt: TGTGCCTGGAGTGCGGGAGGTGGCACAGATACGCAGTATTTT
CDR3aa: CAWSAGGGTDTQYF

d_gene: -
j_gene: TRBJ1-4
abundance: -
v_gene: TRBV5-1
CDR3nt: TGCGCCAGCAGGCCGGACAGTGGCCTCAATGAAAAACTGTTTTTT
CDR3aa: CASRPDSGLNEKLFF

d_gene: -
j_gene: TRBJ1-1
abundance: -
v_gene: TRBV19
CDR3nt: TGTGCCAGTAAAAAAGCAGACCGACTTACGGCAGCTTTCTTT
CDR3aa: CASKKADRLTAAFF

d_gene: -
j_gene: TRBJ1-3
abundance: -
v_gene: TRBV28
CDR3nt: TGTGCCAGCAGTTTTCTGGGGATTTCTGGAAACACCATATATTTT
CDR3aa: CASSFLGISGNTIYF

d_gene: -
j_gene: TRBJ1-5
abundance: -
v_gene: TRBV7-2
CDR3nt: TGTGCCAGCAGCTTAGATCGGGGGAAGGGGGGCGGCAATCAGCCCCAGCATTTT
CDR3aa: CASSLDRGKGGGNQPQHF

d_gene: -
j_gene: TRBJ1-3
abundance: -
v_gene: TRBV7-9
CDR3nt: TGTGCCAGCAGCTACAGGGGAAACACCATATATTTT
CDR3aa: CASSYRGNTIYF

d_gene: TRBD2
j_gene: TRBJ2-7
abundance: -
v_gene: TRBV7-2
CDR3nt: TGTGCCAGCAGCTTAGCGCCCACTAGCGGGAGTCGCCCTTACGAGCAGTACTTC
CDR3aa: CASSLAPTSGSRPYEQYF

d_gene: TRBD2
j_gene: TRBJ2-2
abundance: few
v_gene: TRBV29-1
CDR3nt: TGCAGCGTTGGGGAGGGGACGGCCGGGGAGCTGTTTTTT
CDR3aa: CSVGEGTAGELFF

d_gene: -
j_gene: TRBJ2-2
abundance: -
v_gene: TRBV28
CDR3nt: TGTGCTTTAGGGGGAAACACCGGGGAGCTGTTTTTT
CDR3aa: CALGGNTGELFF

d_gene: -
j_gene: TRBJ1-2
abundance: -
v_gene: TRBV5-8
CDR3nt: TGTGCCAGCAGCTTGGGGGCTCTGTATGGCTACACCTTC
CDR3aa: CASSLGALYGYTF

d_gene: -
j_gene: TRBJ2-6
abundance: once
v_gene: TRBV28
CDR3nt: TGTGCCAGCAGTTTATACGAACATTCTGGGGCCAACGTCCTGACTTTC
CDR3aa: CASSLYEHSGANVLTF

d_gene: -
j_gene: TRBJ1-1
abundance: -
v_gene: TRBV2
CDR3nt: TGTGCCAGCAGTGGCCAGGAGTCCACTGAAGCTTTCTTT
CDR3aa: CASSGQESTEAFF

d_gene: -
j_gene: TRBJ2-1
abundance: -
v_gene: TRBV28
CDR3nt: TGTGCCAGCAGTTTATCCCCCTTGATGAAGCTTTACAATGAGCAGTTCTTC
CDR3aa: CASSLSPLMKLYNEQFF

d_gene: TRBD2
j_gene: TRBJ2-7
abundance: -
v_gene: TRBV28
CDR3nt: TGTGCCAGCAGCCCATCTAGCGGCGAGCAGTACTTC
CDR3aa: CASSPSSGEQYF

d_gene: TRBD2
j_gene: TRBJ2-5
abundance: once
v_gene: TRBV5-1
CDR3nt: TGCGCCAGCAGCTTGGCCGGACTAGCGGGAGTGAGTGAGACCCAGTACTTC
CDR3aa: CASSLAGLAGVSETQYF

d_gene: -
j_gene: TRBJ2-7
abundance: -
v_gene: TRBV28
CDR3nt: TGTGCCAGCAGTTCCACACCCGCCGGGGTGCAGTACTTC
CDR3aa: CASSSTPAGVQYF

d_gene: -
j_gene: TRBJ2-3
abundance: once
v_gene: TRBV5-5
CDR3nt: TGTGCCAGCAGCTTGGAGGCAGATACGCAGTATTTT
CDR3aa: CASSLEADTQYF

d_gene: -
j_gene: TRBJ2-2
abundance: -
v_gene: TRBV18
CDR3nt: TGTGCCAGCTCACCTAGGGGGACCGGGGAGCTGTTTTTT
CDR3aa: CASSPRGTGELFF

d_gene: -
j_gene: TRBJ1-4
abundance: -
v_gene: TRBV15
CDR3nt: TGTGCCACCAGCAGAGGGGAGGGAAGAAAACTGTTTTTT
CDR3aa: CATSRGEGRKLFF

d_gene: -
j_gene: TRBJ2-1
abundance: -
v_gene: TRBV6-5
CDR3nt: TGTGCCACCAAACGCCGTCTGAGGCAGTTCTTC
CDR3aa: CATKRRLRQFF

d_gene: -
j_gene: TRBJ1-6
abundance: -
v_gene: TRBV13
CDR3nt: TGTGCCAGCAGCTTAGCTCAAGGGACGACCTATAATTCACCCCTCCACTTT
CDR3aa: CASSLAQGTTYNSPLHF

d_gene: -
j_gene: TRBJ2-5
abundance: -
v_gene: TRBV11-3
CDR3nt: TGTGCCAGCAGCTTAGGCTTCTACGGAGACCAAGAGACCCAGTACTTC
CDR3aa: CASSLGFYGDQETQYF

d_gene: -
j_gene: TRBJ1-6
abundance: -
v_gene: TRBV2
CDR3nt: TGTGCCAGCAGTGAACGGACAATCCCCCACTCACCCCTCCACTTT
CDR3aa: CASSERTIPHSPLHF

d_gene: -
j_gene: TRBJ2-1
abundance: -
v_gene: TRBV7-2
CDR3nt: TGTGCCAGCAGCTCCAATAGGGGGTCCAATGAGCAGTTCTTC
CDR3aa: CASSSNRGSNEQFF

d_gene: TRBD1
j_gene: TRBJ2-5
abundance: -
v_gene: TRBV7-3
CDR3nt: TGTGCCAGCAGCCTAGGGTTGGGGACAGGGGATGCGGAGACCCAGTACTTC
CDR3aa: CASSLGLGTGDAETQYF

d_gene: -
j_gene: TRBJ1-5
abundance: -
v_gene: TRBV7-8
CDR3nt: TGTGCCAGTACTTGGGGACGTAGTCAGCCCCAGCATTTT
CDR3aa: CASTWGRSQPQHF

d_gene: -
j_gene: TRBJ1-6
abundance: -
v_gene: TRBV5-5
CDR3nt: TGTGCCAGCAGCGCCGAACAGGGTATTAATTCACCCCTCCACTTT
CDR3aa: CASSAEQGINSPLHF

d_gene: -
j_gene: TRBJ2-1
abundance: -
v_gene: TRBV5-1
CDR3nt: TGCGCCAGCAGCTTCGGTGGCAGGGTCGATGAGCAGTTCTTC
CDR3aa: CASSFGGRVDEQFF

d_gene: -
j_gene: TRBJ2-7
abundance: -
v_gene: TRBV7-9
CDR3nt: TGTGCCAGCAGCCTTGGGACTGACTGGATAGGTGTGTACGAGCAGTACTTC
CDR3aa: CASSLGTDWIGVYEQYF

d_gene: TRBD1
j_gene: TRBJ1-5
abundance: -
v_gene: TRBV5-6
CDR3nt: TGTGCCAGCAGCTTGGGGGGACAGGGGTATCAGCCCCAGCATTTT
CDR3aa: CASSLGGQGYQPQHF

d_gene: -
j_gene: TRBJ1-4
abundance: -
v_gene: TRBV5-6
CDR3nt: TGTGCCAGCAGCTTGCGACAGGCCCTAAATGAAAAACTGTTTTTT
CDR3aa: CASSLRQALNEKLFF

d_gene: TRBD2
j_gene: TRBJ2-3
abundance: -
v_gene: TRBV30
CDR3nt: TGTGCCTGGAGTGTACTAGCGGGGACCACAGATACGCAGTATTTT
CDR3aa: CAWSVLAGTTDTQYF